What follows are 24 T cell receptor beta chains derived from one specimen sequenced in a study of T-cell reconstitution after alpha-beta-depleted transplantation in children. A TCRbeta library incorporating unique molecular identifiers was prepared. TCRdb processed the PCR reads anew with MiXCR; each CDR3 protein has one entry. Of approximately 800,000 distinct CDR3 sequences in the sample, roughly 15% were seen once. The input for sequencing was PBMCs, mostly from graft donor cells, taken 360 days after TCRalphabeta/CD19-depleted stem cell transplant. The origin of the receptors is a male patient aged 5 to 17 who had a stem cell transplant for acute lymphoblastic leukemia, so the T cells may come from the graft donor.

This clonotype turned up a few times. This chain joins TRBV4-1 and TRBJ2-7; D not certain. Germline values: CDR1 MGHRA, CDR2 YSYEKL. The ends were cut back, 3 bases at V and 2 bases at J, with 8 bases in the middle. The CDR3 extends over 13 amino acids. The CDR3: CASSHLRAYEQYF. For the CDR3, the DNA is TGCGCCAGCAGCCATCTTAGGGCCTACGAGCAGTACTTC.

This clonotype has a handful of counts. The gene calls are TRBV29-1 and TRBJ2-1; the D gene is possibly TRBD2 (5 bases). In germline, CDR1 is SQVTM, CDR2 ANQGSEA. The CDR3 length is 15 residues. V gave up 7 bases and J gave up 0 bases, with 16 bases separating them. The CDR3 DNA follows: TGCAGCGCCCCCCTTGGGGAGAGCTCCTACAATGAGCAGTTCTTC. Residues: CSAPLGESSYNEQFF.

The chain combines TRBV7-8 with TRBJ2-1; D gene ambiguous. CDR1 and CDR2 from the germline V gene are SGHVS and FQNEAQ. The germline V and J ends were trimmed by 5 bases and 7 bases, with 12 bases remaining between them. This CDR3 has 13 residues. The CDR3, as DNA: TGTGCCAGCAGCACCCAACAAGAGAATGAGCAGTTCTTC. Encoded protein: CASSTQQENEQFF.

The chain recombines TRBV30 with TRBJ2-3; tentative D call: TRBD2 (5 bases). Germline CDR1 is GTSNPN and CDR2 is SVGIG (reference sequence). The CDR3 sequence is 15 residues long. V dropped 5 bases and J dropped 2 bases, with 17 bases sitting between them. The DNA for the CDR3 is TGTGCCTGGGCGGGTCCATCGACCCCCACAGATACGCAGTATTTT. Its protein product is CAWAGPSTPTDTQYF. Full variable domain (missing parts from reference TRBV30 and TRBJ2-3): SQTIHQWPATLVQPVGSPLSLECTVEGTSNPNLYWYRQAAGRGLQLLFYSVGIGQISSEVPQNLSASRPQDRQFILSSKKLLLSDSGFYLCAWAGPSTPTDTQYFGPGTRLTVL.

This clonotype has more than one count but fewer than ten. The gene calls are TRBV29-1 and TRBJ2-7; tentatively, D is TRBD1 (6 bases). In germline, CDR1 is SQVTM, CDR2 ANQGSEA. The CDR3 covers 12 residues. V lost 6 bases and J lost 3, with 12 bases in between. The CDR3 reads CSVIGQNYEQYF. Here the CDR3 DNA reads TGCAGCGTCATTGGACAGAACTACGAGCAGTACTTC.

This clonotype was observed many times. The genes are TRBV7-9 and TRBJ2-1; TRBD2 agrees at 10 bases. Germline assignment: CDR1 SEHNR and CDR2 FQNEAQ (reference sequence). Trimming cost V 4 bases and J 1 base; bases outside gene matches: 10. The CDR3 spans 18 residues. The CDR3 DNA is TGTGCCAGCAGCTCCGGACTAGCGGCCCCTCCTTCCTACAATGAGCAGTTCTTC. As protein: CASSSGLAAPPSYNEQFF.

The rearrangement links TRBV5-5 to TRBJ2-1, with 7 bases aligning to TRBD1. Germline-derived CDR1 and CDR2 are SGHKS and YYEKEE (reference sequence). The CDR3 spans 15 residues. V dropped 3 bases and J dropped 3; count of bases not matched to a gene: 6. CDR3 in amino acids: CASSWLQGIYNEQFF. The CDR3 DNA follows: TGTGCCAGCAGCTGGTTACAGGGGATCTACAATGAGCAGTTCTTC.

The genes are TRBV10-3 and TRBJ2-1; 8 bases map to TRBD1. The junction had 9 bases not matched to a gene; V was cut back by 8 bases and J by 6 bases. Germline loops: CDR1 ENHRY, CDR2 SYGVKD. There are 14 residues in the CDR3. The CDR3 DNA is TGTGCCATCCAGACTTGGACAGGGAGCAATGAGCAGTTCTTC. This translates into CAIQTWTGSNEQFF.

This rearrangement joins TRBV5-1 to TRBJ2-1; 15 nucleotides match TRBD2. CDR1 and CDR2 (germline): SGHRS, YFSETQ. The CDR3 covers 21 residues. Trimming cost V 4 bases and J 0 bases; bases outside gene matches: 14. For the CDR3, the DNA is TGCGCCAGCAGCCTGGGACTAGCGGGAGGTTTGCTTTGGACCTCCTACAATGAGCAGTTCTTC. It yields the protein CASSLGLAGGLLWTSYNEQFF.

Only a few counts were recorded for this clonotype. The CDR3 protein is CASNLQIMVSEAFF. The CDR3 coding sequence is TGTGCCAGCAATTTGCAAATAATGGTATCTGAAGCTTTCTTT. The rearrangement links TRBV6-5 to TRBJ1-1, with D hard to call. Per the germline V gene, CDR1 is MNHEY and CDR2 is SVGAGI. This CDR3 has 14 amino acids. V shed 7 bases and J shed 6 bases, with 18 bases lying between them.

This chain links TRBV9 with TRBJ2-1; D is uncertain. The CDR3 spans 15 residues. The germline V gene encodes CDR1 SGDLS and CDR2 YYNGEE. With 3 bases removed from V and 1 base from J, the gap between germline ends came to 11 bases. The CDR3 DNA sequence: TGTGCCAGCAGCGCCCTTGGGCAGTCCTACAATGAGCAGTTCTTC. Its protein product is CASSALGQSYNEQFF.

The gene calls are TRBV12-3 or TRBV12-4 and TRBJ1-5; D is perhaps TRBD1 (6 bases). V was shortened by 6 bases and J by 6 bases, with 15 bases between the two germline ends. The CDR3 spans 14 residues. CDR3 DNA: TGTGCCAGCAGCCCGAACAGGGTTGGTCAGCCCCAGCATTTT. The encoded protein is CASSPNRVGQPQHF.

V usage is TRBV20-1 and J usage is TRBJ2-1; 10 bases match TRBD1. Germline-derived CDR1 and CDR2 are DFQATT and SNEGSKA (reference sequence). The CDR3 loop spans 16 amino acids. The V gene end was trimmed by 3 bases and the J gene end by 9 bases; junction bases not matched to a gene: 14. The DNA of the CDR3 is TGCAGTGCTAGGGGACCAGACAGGGGGCGCGAAAGTGAGCAGTTCTTC. Protein sequence: CSARGPDRGRESEQFF.

The genes are TRBV2 and TRBJ2-5; TRBD2 is a possible D gene (5 bases). CDR1 SNHLY and CDR2 FYNNEI come from the germline V gene. This CDR3 is built from 12 residues. Trimming took 6 bases from V and 1 from J, leaving 6 bases between them. CDR3 sequence: CASRRVQETQYF. In nucleotides, the CDR3 is TGTGCCAGCAGGCGGGTCCAAGAGACCCAGTACTTC.

The V gene is TRBV7-6, the J gene TRBJ2-7, with TRBD2 matching 8 bases. Germline V gene data show CDR1 as SGHVS and CDR2 as FNYEAQ. CDR3 length: 16 amino acids. With 2 bases clipped from V and 3 bases from J, the junction kept 9 bases outside the gene matches. The CDR3 loop reads CASSLLAGNPLYEQYF. In DNA, the CDR3 is TGTGCCAGCAGCTTACTAGCGGGCAACCCGCTCTACGAGCAGTACTTC.

Only a few counts were recorded for this clonotype. The V gene is TRBV10-3, the J gene TRBJ2-3, with D hard to call. The ends were cut back, 6 bases at V and 0 bases at J, with 7 bases in the middle. The CDR3 spans 13 residues. Per germline, CDR1 ENHRY and CDR2 SYGVKD. The CDR3 region has the DNA TGTGCCATCAGGGGCCCCAGCACAGATACGCAGTATTTT. Translated: CAIRGPSTDTQYF.

This clonotype has at least ten counts. The CDR3 sequence: CASSWGRISYEQYF. CDR3 nucleotides: TGCGCCAGCAGCTGGGGACGGATCTCCTACGAGCAGTACTTC. The rearrangement uses TRBV5-1 and TRBJ2-7; D may correspond to TRBD1 or TRBD2 (5 bases each). V dropped 3 bases and J dropped 0 bases, with 10 bases sitting between them. The CDR3 has 14 residues. In germline, CDR1 is SGHRS, CDR2 YFSETQ.

At least ten counts were recorded for this clonotype. V gene TRBV7-8 combines with J gene TRBJ1-4; TRBD1 matches 7 bases. The CDR3 has 16 residues. With V trimmed by 5 bases and J by 5 bases, 11 bases remained unmatched. CDR1 is SGHVS and CDR2 is FQNEAQ in the germline V gene. The CDR3 reads CASSRVPGRGNEKLFF. The CDR3 DNA reads as TGTGCCAGCAGCCGTGTACCGGGCAGGGGGAATGAAAAACTGTTTTTT.

This clonotype was counted only a few times. The V and J genes are TRBV11-3 and TRBJ2-5, with 10 bases that match TRBD2. Germline-derived CDR1 and CDR2 are SGHNT and YENEEA. The CDR3 sequence is 16 residues long. V gave up 3 bases and J gave up 5 bases; unmatched junction bases: 9. The CDR3 region is CASSFPTSGIGETQYF. For the CDR3, the DNA is TGTGCCAGCAGCTTCCCTACTAGCGGGATTGGTGAGACCCAGTACTTC.

This clonotype was seen more than once but under ten times. The V call is TRBV7-6, the J call TRBJ2-7; D unclear. Trimming left V 5 bases short and J 3 bases short, with 17 bases between. The CDR3 is 15 amino acids. The germline V gene encodes CDR1 SGHVS and CDR2 FNYEAQ. The CDR3 bases are TGTGCCAGCAGCGATACAGCCGGGTTTCTCTACGAGCAGTACTTC. Its translation is CASSDTAGFLYEQYF.

This clonotype occurred a few times. This rearrangement joins TRBV5-1 to TRBJ2-5, with TRBD2 identical over 7 bases. Germline CDR1 reads SGHRS; CDR2 reads YFSETQ. The CDR3 extends over 17 amino acids. Trimming at V came to 1 base and at J to 5 bases, leaving 14 bases not matched to a gene. The CDR3 protein is CASSLSRESKIAETQYF. In DNA, the CDR3 is TGCGCCAGCAGCTTGTCGCGGGAGAGTAAAATCGCGGAGACCCAGTACTTC.

This clonotype appeared a few times. The gene calls are TRBV29-1 and TRBJ2-2, with TRBD1 as a possible D gene (6 bases). The CDR3 runs to 14 residues. The V gene lost 4 bases and the J gene lost 2 bases, with 11 bases spanning the gap. CDR1 is SQVTM, CDR2 ANQGSEA, per germline. The DNA of the CDR3 is TGCAGCGTTGTGACAGGTTCCAACACCGGGGAGCTGTTTTTT. Translation gives CSVVTGSNTGELFF.

This clonotype came up a few times. V gene TRBV5-5 combines with J gene TRBJ2-2; 8 bases are shared with TRBD1. J gave up 3 bases and V 0 bases, and 4 bases lay outside the gene matches. The V gene's germline CDR1 is SGHKS and CDR2 YYEKEE (reference sequence). CDR3 length: 16 residues. The CDR3 sequence is CASSLVPTGDTGELFF. The CDR3 nucleotides are TGTGCCAGCAGCTTGGTACCGACAGGGGACACCGGGGAGCTGTTTTTT.

The chain recombines TRBV28 with TRBJ2-7; D is perhaps TRBD1 (5 bases). CDR1 is MDHEN, CDR2 SYDVKM, per germline. The CDR3 is 14 residues long. Between the trimmed V and J ends, which lost 3 bases and 9 bases, there was a span of 18 bases. Written as DNA, the CDR3 is TGTGCCAGCAGTTTCCCGTCGGAGCTTCAGGGGCAGTACTTC. Residues: CASSFPSELQGQYF.